This is a list of T cell receptor beta chains from one sample in a study of CD8 T cells in ankylosing spondylitis. Via MiXCR, TCRdb re-called the 5' RACE reads, giving one row per CDR3 protein. The profile shows about 300,000 distinct CDR3 sequences, under 14% of them singletons. Input material: blood, either unsorted or a sorted T cell fraction (not recorded which). The origin of the receptors is a female donor with ankylosing spondylitis or in good health (not recorded which). Both conserved end residues are part of each CDR3. A D gene is named only where the DNA matches it firmly. Size is stated for part of the rows, as once, few or many counts, or as a class when the clone is expanded.

>TRBJ2-1|many|TRBV12-3/TRBV12-4|-|15
CASSLPRDRYNEQFF
TGTGCCAGCAGTTTACCACGGGACCGATACAATGAGCAGTTCTTC
>TRBJ1-6|-|TRBV12-3/TRBV12-4|TRBD1|14
CASSHHRGGTPLHF
TGTGCCAGCAGCCACCACAGGGGGGGGACACCCCTCCACTTT
>TRBJ2-1|few|TRBV20-1|-|14
CSAREGARSNEQFF
TGCAGTGCTAGAGAAGGGGCGCGGTCCAATGAGCAGTTCTTC
>TRBJ2-6|once|TRBV27|-|15
CASSLSWAGANVLTF
TGTGCCAGCAGTTTATCTTGGGCTGGGGCCAACGTCCTGACTTTC
>TRBJ1-5|-|TRBV20-1|-|15
CSAASLDRGNQPQHF
TGCAGTGCAGCGAGCCTCGATCGGGGCAATCAGCCCCAGCATTTT
>TRBJ1-1|many|TRBV4-2|-|13
CASSQDIRVEAFF
TGTGCCAGCAGCCAAGATATTAGAGTTGAAGCTTTCTTT
>TRBJ2-3|-|TRBV20-1|-|13
CSARGLNTDTQYF
TGCAGTGCTAGGGGGCTGAACACAGATACGCAGTATTTT
>TRBJ2-3|many|TRBV14|TRBD1|16
CASSQQDRVLWDTQYF
TGTGCCAGCAGCCAACAGGACAGGGTCCTTTGGGATACGCAGTATTTT
>TRBJ1-1|many|TRBV7-8|-|16
CASSLVWRGGDTEAFF
TGTGCCAGCAGCTTAGTATGGAGGGGAGGCGACACTGAAGCTTTCTTT
>TRBJ1-1|-|TRBV5-1|-|14
CASSLGPKNTEAFF
TGCGCCAGCAGCTTGGGACCGAAGAACACTGAAGCTTTCTTT
>TRBJ2-7|many|TRBV20-1|TRBD1|16
CSARRFSGTGNREQYF
TGCAGTGCTAGACGATTTTCCGGGACAGGGAATCGCGAGCAGTACTTC
>TRBJ2-2|few|TRBV20-1|TRBD2|19
CSAPPLGLAGGGMTGELFF
TGCAGTGCTCCTCCCCTCGGACTAGCGGGAGGTGGAATGACCGGGGAGCTGTTTTTT
>TRBJ2-5|many|TRBV5-1|TRBD2|14
CASSLDSGSETQYF
TGCGCCAGCAGCTTGGATAGCGGGTCCGAGACCCAGTACTTC
>TRBJ2-1|-|TRBV10-1|TRBD2|21
CASSPGPPGLAGGLAGNEQFF
TGCGCCAGCAGTCCCGGTCCCCCGGGACTAGCGGGAGGGTTGGCGGGGAATGAGCAGTTCTTC
>TRBJ2-2|many|TRBV5-6|-|16
CASSLWSGADTGELFF
TGTGCCAGCAGCTTGTGGTCGGGAGCGGACACCGGGGAGCTGTTTTTT
>TRBJ2-3|many|TRBV7-2|TRBD2|15
CASSLLVGGSDTQYF
TGTGCCAGCAGCTTACTAGTGGGGGGGTCAGATACGCAGTATTTT
>TRBJ2-1|many|TRBV20-1|-|14
CSARPGSSYNEQFF
TGCAGTGCTCGACCGGGGAGCTCCTACAATGAGCAGTTCTTC
>TRBJ2-5|many|TRBV7-8|TRBD2|15
CASSLGLAVQETQYF
TGTGCCAGCAGCTTAGGACTAGCTGTCCAAGAGACCCAGTACTTC
>TRBJ2-2|-|TRBV4-3|-|16
CASSPGWGLGTGELFF
TGCGCCAGCAGCCCGGGTTGGGGATTAGGAACCGGGGAGCTGTTTTTT
>TRBJ1-1|few|TRBV2|-|12
CASSDLGPEAFF
TGTGCCAGCAGTGATTTAGGTCCTGAAGCTTTCTTT
>TRBJ2-7|-|TRBV20-1|TRBD2|14
CSARGLAGLYEQYF
TGCAGTGCCCGGGGACTAGCGGGACTCTACGAGCAGTACTTC
>TRBJ2-6|many|TRBV28|-|16
CASSLLRGSGANVLTF
TGTGCCAGCAGTTTATTGAGAGGCTCTGGGGCCAACGTCCTGACTTTC